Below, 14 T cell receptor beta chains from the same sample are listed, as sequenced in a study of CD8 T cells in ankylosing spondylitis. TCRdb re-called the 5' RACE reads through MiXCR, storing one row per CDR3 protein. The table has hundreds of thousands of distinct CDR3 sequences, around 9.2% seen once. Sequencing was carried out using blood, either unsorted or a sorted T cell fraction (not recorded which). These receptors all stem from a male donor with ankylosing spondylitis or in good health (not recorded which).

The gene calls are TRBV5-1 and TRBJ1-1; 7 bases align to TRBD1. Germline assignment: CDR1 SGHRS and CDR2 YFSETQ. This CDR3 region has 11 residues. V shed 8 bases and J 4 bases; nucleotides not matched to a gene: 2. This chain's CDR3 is CASQGGTEAFF. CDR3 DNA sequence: TGCGCCAGTCAGGGGGGCACTGAAGCTTTCTTT.

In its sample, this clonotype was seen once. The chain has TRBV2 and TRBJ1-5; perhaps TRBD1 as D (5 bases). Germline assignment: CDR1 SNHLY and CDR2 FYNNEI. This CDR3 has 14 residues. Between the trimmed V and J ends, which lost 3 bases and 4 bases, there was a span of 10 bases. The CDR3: CASSDVGTNQPQHF. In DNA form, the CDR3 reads TGTGCCAGCAGTGACGTAGGGACTAATCAGCCCCAGCATTTT.

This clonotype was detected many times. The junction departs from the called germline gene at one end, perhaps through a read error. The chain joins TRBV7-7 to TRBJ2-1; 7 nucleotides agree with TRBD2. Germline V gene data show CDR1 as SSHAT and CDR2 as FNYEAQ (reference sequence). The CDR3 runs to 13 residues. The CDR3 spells CASSHGAGYEQFF. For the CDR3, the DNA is TGTGCTAGCAGCCATGGAGCGGGGTACGAGCAGTTCTTC.

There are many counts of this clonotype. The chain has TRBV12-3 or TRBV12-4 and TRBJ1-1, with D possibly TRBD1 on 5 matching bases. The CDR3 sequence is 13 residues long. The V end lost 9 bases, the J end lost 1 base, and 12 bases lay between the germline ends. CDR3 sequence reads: CASGRGENTEAFF. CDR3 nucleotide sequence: TGTGCCAGTGGCCGGGGCGAGAACACTGAAGCTTTCTTT.

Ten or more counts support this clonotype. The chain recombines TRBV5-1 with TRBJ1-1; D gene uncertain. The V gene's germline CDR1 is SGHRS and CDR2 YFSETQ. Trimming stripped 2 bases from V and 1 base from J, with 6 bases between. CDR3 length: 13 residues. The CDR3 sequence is CASSFDQNTEAFF. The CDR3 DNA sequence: TGCGCCAGCAGCTTCGACCAGAACACTGAAGCTTTCTTT. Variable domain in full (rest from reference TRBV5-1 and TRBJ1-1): KAGVTQTPRYLIKTRGQQVTLSCSPISGHRSVSWYQQTPGQGLQFLFEYFSETQRNKGNFPGRFSGRQFSNSRSEMNVSTLELGDSALYLCASSFDQNTEAFFGQGTRLTVV.

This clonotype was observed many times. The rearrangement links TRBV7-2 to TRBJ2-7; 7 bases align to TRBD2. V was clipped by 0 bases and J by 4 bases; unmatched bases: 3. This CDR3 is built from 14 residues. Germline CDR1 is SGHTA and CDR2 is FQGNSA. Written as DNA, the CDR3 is TGTGCCAGCAGCTTAGCTTCTAGCGGTTACGAGCAGTACTTC. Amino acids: CASSLASSGYEQYF.

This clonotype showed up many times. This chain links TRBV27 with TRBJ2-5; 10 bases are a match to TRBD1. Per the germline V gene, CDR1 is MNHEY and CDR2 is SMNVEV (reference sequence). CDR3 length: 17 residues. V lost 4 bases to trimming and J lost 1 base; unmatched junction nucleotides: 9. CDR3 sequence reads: CASSSLRDRGLQETQYF. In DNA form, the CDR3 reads TGTGCCAGCAGTTCCCTCCGGGACAGGGGCCTCCAAGAGACCCAGTACTTC.

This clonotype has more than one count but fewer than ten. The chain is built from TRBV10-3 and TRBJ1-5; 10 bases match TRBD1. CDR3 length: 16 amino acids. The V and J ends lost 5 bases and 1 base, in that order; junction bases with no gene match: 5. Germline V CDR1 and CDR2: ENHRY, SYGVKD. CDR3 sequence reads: CAISNTDRGSNQPQHF. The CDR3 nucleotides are TGTGCCATCAGTAACACGGACAGGGGGAGCAATCAGCCCCAGCATTTT.

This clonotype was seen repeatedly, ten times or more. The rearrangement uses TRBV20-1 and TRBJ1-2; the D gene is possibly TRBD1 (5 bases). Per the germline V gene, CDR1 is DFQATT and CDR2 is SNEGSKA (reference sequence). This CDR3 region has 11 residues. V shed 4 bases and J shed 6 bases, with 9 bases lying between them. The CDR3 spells CSAKGTHGYTF. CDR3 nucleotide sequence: TGCAGTGCTAAAGGGACTCATGGCTACACCTTC.

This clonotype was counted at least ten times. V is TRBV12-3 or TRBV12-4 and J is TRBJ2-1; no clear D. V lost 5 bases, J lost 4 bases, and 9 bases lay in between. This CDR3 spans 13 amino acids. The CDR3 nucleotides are TGTGCCAGCAGTAACCGACAATACAATGAGCAGTTCTTC. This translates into CASSNRQYNEQFF.

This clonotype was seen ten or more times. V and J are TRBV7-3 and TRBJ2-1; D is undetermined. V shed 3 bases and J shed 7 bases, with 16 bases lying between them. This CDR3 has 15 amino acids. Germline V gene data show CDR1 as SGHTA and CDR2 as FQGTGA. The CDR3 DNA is TGTGCCAGCAGCTTGACTCCCGCAGGATCAAATGAGCAGTTCTTC. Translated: CASSLTPAGSNEQFF.

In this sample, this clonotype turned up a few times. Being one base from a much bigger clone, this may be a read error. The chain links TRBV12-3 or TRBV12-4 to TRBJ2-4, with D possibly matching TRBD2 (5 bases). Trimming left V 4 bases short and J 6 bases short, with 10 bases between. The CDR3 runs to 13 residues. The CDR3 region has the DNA TGTGCCAGCAGTTCCAGCGGTGCAAACATTCAGTACTTC. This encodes CASSSSGANIQYF.

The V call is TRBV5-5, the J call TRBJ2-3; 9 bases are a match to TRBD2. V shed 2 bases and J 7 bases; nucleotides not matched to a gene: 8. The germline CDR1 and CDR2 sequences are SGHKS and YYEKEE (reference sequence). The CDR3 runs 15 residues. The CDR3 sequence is CASSFNLAGRYTQYF. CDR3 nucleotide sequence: TGTGCCAGCAGCTTTAACCTAGCGGGAAGGTATACGCAGTATTTT.

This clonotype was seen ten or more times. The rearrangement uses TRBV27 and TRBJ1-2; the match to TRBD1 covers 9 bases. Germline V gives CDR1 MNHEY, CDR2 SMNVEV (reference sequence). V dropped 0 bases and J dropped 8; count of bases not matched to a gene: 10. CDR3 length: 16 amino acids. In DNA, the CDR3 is TGTGCCAGCAGTTTATCTTTGGGGACAGGGTTAGAAGGCTACACCTTC. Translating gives CASSLSLGTGLEGYTF.